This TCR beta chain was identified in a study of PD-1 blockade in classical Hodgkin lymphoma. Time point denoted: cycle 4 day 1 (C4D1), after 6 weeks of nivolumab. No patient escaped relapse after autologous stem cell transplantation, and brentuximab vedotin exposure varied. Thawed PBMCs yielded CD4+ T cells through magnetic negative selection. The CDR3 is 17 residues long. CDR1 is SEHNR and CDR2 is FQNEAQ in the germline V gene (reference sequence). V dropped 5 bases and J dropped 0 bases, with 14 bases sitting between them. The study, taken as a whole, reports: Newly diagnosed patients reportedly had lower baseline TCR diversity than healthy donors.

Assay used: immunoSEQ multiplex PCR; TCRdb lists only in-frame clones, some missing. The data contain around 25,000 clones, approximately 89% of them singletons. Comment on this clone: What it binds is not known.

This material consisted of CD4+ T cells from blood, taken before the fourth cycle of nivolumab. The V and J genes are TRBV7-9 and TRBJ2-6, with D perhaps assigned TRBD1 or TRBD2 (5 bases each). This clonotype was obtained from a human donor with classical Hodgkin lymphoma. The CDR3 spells CASSLRGVDSGANVLTF. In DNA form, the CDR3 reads TGTGCCAGCAGCCTTAGAGGGGTGGACTCTGGGGCCAACGTCCTGACTTTC.